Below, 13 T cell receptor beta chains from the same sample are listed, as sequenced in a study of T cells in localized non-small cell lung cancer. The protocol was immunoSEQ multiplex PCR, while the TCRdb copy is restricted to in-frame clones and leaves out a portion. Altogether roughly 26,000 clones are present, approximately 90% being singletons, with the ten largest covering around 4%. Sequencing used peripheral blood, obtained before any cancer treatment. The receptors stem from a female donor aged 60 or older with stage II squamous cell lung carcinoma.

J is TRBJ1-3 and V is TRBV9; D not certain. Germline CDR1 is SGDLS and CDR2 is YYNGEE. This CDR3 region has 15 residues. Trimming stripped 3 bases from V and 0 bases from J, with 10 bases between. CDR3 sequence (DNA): TGTGCCAGCAGCGCCGGATTTCTCTCTGGAAACACCATATATTTT. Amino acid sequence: CASSAGFLSGNTIYF.

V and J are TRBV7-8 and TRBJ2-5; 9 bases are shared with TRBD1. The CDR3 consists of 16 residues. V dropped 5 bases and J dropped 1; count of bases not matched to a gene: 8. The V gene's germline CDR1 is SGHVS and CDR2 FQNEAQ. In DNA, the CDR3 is TGTGCCAGCAGCCCACCCCGGGACAGGGTCCAAGAGACCCAGTACTTC. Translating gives CASSPPRDRVQETQYF.

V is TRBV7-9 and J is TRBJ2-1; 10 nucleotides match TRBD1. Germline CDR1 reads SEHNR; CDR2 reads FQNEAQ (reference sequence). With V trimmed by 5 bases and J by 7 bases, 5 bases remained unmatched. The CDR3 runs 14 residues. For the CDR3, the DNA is TGTGCCAGCAGCACGGGACAGGGGAGTAATGAGCAGTTCTTC. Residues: CASSTGQGSNEQFF.

Here the CDR3 reads CASSPGRRYRTGELFF. The DNA for the CDR3 is TGTGCCAGCAGCCCGGGGCGCAGGTACCGGACCGGGGAGCTGTTTTTT. The rearrangement uses TRBV7-2 and TRBJ2-2, with D possibly being TRBD1 or TRBD2 (5 bases each). Trimming took 5 bases from V and 5 from J, leaving 18 bases between them. This CDR3 has 16 amino acids. Germline-derived CDR1 and CDR2 are SGHTA and FQGNSA. The entire variable domain, with the rest obtained from reference TRBV7-2 and TRBJ2-2, is as follows: GAGVSQSPSNKVTEKGKDVELRCDPISGHTALYWYRQSLGQGLEFLIYFQGNSAPDKSGLPSDRFSAERTGGSVSTLTIQRTQQEDSAVYLCASSPGRRYRTGELFFGEGSRLTVL.

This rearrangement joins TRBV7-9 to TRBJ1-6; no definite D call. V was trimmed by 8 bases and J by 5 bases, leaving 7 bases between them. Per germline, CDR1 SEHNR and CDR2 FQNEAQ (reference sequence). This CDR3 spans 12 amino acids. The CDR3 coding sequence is TGTGCCAGCTCCGGGAATAATTCACCCCTCCACTTT. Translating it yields CASSGNNSPLHF.

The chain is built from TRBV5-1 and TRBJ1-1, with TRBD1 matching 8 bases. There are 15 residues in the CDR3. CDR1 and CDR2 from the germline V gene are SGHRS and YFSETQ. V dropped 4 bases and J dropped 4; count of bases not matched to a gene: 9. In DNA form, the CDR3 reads TGCGCCAGCAGCCACCGACAGGGGATGGGCACTGAAGCTTTCTTT. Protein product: CASSHRQGMGTEAFF.

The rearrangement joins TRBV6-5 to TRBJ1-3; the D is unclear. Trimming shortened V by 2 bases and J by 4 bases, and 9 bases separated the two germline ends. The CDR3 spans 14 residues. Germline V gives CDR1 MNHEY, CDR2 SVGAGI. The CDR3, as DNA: TGTGCCAGCAGTTACACTACAGACGGAAACACCATATATTTT. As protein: CASSYTTDGNTIYF.

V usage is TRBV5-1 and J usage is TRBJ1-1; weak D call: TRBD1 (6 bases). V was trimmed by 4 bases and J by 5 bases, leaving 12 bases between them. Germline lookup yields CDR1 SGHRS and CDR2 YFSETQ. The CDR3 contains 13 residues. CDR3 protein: CASSPDRATEAFF. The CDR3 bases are TGCGCCAGCAGCCCGGACAGAGCAACTGAAGCTTTCTTT.

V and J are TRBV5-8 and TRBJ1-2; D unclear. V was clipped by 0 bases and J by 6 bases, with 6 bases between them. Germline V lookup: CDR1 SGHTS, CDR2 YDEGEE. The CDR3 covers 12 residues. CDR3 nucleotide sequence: TGTGCCAGCAGCTTGGGCCTCGATGGCTACACCTTC. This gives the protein CASSLGLDGYTF.

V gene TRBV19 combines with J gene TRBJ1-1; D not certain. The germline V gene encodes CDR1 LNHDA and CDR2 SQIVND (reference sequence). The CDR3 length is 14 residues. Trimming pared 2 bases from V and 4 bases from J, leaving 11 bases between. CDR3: CASSIMGYGTEAFF. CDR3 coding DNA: TGTGCCAGTAGTATAATGGGGTATGGCACTGAAGCTTTCTTT. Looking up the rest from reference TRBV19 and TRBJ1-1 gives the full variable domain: DGGITQSPKYLFRKEGQNVTLSCEQNLNHDAMYWYRQDPGQGLRLIYYSQIVNDFQKGDIAEGYSVSREKKESFPLTVTSAQKNPTAFYLCASSIMGYGTEAFFGQGTRLTVV.

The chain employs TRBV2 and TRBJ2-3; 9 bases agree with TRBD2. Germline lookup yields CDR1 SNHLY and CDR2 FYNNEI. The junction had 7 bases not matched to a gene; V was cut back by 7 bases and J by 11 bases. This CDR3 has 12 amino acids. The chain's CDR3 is CASTQGTSRQYF. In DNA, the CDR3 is TGTGCCAGCACACAGGGGACTAGCCGGCAGTATTTT.

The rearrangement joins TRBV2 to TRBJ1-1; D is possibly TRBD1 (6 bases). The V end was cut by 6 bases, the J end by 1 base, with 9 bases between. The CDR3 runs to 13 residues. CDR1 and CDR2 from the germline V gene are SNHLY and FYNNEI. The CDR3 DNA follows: TGTGCCAGCAGGGCACAGGGGAACACTGAAGCTTTCTTT. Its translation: CASRAQGNTEAFF.

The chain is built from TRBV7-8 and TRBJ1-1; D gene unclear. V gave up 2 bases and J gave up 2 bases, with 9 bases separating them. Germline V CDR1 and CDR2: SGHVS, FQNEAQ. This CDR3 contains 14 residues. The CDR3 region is CASSLQVPNTEAFF. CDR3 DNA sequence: TGTGCCAGCAGCTTACAGGTGCCCAACACTGAAGCTTTCTTT.